This T cell receptor beta chain is from a study of shared clonotypes between healthy human individuals. Study findings and constraints: Naive subsets generally had larger estimated richness than memory subsets.

Sequencing was performed with immunoSEQ multiplex PCR; in TCRdb, only in-frame clones are kept and a portion is missing. The sample carries under 2,000,000 clones, around 96% recorded once. Terminally differentiated effector memory CD45RA+ cells were excluded by CCR7 positive selection of CD45RO-negative cells. For this clone: Its antigen is unknown.

CDR3 length: 13 residues. Germline V gene sequence: CDR1 SNHLY, CDR2 FYNNEI. Trimming took 4 bases from V and 4 from J, leaving 10 bases between them. What was sequenced was naive CD8+ T cells sorted from blood. The sequence came from a man younger than 35 in good health. The chain is built from TRBV2 and TRBJ2-5; D is unresolved. The CDR3 sequence is CASSGGSLETQYF. In DNA form, the CDR3 reads TGTGCCAGCAGTGGAGGTAGCTTAGAGACCCAGTACTTC.